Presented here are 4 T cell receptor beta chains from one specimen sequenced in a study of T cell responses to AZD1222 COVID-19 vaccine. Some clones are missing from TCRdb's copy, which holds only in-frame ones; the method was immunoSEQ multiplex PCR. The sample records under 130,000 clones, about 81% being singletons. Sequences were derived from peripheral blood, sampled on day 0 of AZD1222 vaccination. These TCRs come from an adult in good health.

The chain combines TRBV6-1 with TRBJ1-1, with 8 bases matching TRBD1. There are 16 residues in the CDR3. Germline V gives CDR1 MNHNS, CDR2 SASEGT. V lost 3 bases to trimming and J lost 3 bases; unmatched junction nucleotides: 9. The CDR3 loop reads CASSDPGQVWDTEAFF. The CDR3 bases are TGTGCCAGCAGTGACCCGGGACAGGTTTGGGACACTGAAGCTTTCTTT.

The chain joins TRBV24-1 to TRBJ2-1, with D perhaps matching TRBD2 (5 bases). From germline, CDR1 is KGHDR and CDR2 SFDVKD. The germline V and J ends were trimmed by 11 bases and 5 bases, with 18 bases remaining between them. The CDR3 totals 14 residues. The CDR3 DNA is TGTGCCATTCAGAAAGGGCCCGGGGACAATGAGCAGTTCTTC. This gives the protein CAIQKGPGDNEQFF.

DNA of the CDR3: TGCGCCAGCAGCCAGGATCCGGGAACAGATACGCAGTATTTT. Translating it yields CASSQDPGTDTQYF. V and J are TRBV5-1 and TRBJ2-3, with D maybe TRBD2 (5 bases). V was clipped by 4 bases and J by 3 bases, with 12 bases between them. Germline values: CDR1 SGHRS, CDR2 YFSETQ. This CDR3 spans 14 amino acids. Filled out from reference TRBV5-1 and TRBJ2-3, the complete variable domain reads KAGVTQTPRYLIKTRGQQVTLSCSPISGHRSVSWYQQTPGQGLQFLFEYFSETQRNKGNFPGRFSGRQFSNSRSEMNVSTLELGDSALYLCASSQDPGTDTQYFGPGTRLTVL.

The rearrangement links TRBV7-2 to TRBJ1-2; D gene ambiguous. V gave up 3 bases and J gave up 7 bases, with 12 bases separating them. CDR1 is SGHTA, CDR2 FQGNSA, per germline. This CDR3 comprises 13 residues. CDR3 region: CASSLTQDGGYTF. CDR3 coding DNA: TGTGCCAGCAGCTTGACACAAGATGGTGGCTACACCTTC.